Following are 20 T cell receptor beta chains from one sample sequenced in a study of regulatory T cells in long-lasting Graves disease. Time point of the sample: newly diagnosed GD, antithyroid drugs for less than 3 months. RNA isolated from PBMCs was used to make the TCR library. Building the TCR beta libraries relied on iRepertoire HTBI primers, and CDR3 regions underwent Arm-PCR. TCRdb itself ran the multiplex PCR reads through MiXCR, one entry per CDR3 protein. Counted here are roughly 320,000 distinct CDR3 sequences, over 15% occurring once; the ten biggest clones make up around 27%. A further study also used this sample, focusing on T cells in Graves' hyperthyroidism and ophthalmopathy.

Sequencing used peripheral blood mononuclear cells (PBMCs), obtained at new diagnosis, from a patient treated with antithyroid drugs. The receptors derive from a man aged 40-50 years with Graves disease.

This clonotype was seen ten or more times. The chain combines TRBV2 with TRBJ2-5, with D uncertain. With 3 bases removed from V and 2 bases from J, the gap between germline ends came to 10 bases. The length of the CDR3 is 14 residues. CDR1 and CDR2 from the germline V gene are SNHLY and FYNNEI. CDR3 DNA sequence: TGTGCCAGCAGTGATGAGACGGAACAAGAGACCCAGTACTTC. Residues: CASSDETEQETQYF.

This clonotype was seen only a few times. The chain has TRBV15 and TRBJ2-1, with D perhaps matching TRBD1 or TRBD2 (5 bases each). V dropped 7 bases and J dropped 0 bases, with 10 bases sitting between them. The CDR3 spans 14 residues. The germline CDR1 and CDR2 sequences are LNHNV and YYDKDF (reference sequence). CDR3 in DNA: TGTGCCACCAAAGCAGGGAGCTCCTACAATGAGCAGTTCTTC. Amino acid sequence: CATKAGSSYNEQFF.

In DNA, the CDR3 is TGTGCCAGCAGCACGTGGGGGGGCTACGAGCAGTACTTC. Amino acids: CASSTWGGYEQYF. The V and J genes are TRBV7-9 and TRBJ2-7, with 7 bases lining up with TRBD2. J lost 3 bases, V lost 5 bases, and 4 bases had no gene match. The CDR3 extends over 13 amino acids. CDR1 and CDR2 from the germline V gene are SEHNR and FQNEAQ (reference sequence).

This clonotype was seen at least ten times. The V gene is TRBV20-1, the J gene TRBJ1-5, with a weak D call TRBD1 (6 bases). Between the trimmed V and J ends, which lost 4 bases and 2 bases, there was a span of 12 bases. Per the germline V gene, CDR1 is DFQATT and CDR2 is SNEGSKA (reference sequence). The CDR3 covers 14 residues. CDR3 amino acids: CSATRAGGNQPQHF. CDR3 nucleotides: TGCAGTGCTACCAGGGCAGGGGGCAATCAGCCCCAGCATTTT.

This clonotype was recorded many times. This chain's CDR3 is CASSGTTGSGETQYF. CDR3 nucleotide sequence: TGTGCCAGCAGTGGGACGACAGGCAGCGGGGAGACCCAGTACTTC. The chain couples TRBV25-1 to TRBJ2-5; D possibly matches TRBD1 or TRBD2 (6 bases each). Deletions cut 4 bases from V and 5 bases from J, with 17 bases between. Germline lookup yields CDR1 MGHDK and CDR2 SYGVNS. The CDR3 totals 15 residues.

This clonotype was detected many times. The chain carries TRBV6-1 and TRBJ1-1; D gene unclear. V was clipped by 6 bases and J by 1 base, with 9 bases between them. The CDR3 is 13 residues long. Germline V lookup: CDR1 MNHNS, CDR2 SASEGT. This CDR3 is CASSAAENTEAFF. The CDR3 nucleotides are TGTGCCAGCAGCGCCGCCGAGAACACTGAAGCTTTCTTT.

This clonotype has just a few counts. The CDR3 DNA reads as TGTGCCAGCAGCATGAAGGGCGGGCCGACTGGGGAGCTGTTTTTT. Translating gives CASSMKGGPTGELFF. This chain uses TRBV5-6 with TRBJ2-2; possible D gene TRBD2, 5 bases. Per germline, CDR1 SGHDT and CDR2 YYEEEE. This CDR3 region has 15 residues. V was shortened by 4 bases and J by 8 bases, with 18 bases between the two germline ends. The full variable domain, with the rest looked up from reference TRBV5-6 and TRBJ2-2, is DAGVTQSPTHLIKTRGQQVTLRCSPKSGHDTVSWYQQALGQGPQFIFQYYEEEERQRGNFPDRFSGHQFPNYSSELNVNALLLGDSALYLCASSMKGGPTGELFFGEGSRLTVL.

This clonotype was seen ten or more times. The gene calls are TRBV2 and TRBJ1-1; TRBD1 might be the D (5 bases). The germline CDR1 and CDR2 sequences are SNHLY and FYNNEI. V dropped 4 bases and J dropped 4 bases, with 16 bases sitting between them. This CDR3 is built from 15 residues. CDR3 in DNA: TGTGCCAGCAGTGTTTTTTGGGGGTTGGGCACTGAAGCTTTCTTT. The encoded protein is CASSVFWGLGTEAFF.

The CDR3 DNA follows: TGTGCCAGTAGTATAAAAGGGGGCGATGGCTACACCTTC. This gives the protein CASSIKGGDGYTF. V usage is TRBV19 and J usage is TRBJ1-2; 7 bases align to TRBD1. This CDR3 is 13 amino acids long. The V gene's germline CDR1 is LNHDA and CDR2 SQIVND (reference sequence). V lost 2 bases and J lost 6; bases outside the gene matches: 3.

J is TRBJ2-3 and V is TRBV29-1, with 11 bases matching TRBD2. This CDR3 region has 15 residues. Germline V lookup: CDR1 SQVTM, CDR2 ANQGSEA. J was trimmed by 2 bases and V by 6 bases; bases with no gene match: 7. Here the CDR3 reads CSVSGTSGLTDTQYF. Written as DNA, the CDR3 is TGCAGCGTCTCCGGGACTAGCGGCCTCACAGATACGCAGTATTTT.

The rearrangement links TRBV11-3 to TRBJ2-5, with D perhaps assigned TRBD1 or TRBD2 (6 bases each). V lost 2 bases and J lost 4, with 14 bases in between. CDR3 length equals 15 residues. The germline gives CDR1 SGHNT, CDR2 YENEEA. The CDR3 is CASSLSGGRVETQYF. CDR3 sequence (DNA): TGTGCCAGCAGCTTATCTGGGGGGCGCGTAGAGACCCAGTACTTC.

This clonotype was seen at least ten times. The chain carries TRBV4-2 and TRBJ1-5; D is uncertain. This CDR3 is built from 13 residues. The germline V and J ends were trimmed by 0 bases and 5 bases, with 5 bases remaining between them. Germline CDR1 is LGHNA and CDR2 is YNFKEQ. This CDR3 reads CASSQESHQPQHF. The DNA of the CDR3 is TGTGCCAGCAGCCAAGAGAGCCATCAGCCCCAGCATTTT.

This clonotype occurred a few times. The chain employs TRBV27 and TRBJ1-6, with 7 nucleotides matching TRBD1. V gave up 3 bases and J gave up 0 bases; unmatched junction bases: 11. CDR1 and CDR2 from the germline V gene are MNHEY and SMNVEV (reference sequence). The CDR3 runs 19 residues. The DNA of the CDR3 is TGTGCCAGCAGTTTCAAACCCAACAGGGGTTCCTCCTATAATTCACCCCTCCACTTT. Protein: CASSFKPNRGSSYNSPLHF.

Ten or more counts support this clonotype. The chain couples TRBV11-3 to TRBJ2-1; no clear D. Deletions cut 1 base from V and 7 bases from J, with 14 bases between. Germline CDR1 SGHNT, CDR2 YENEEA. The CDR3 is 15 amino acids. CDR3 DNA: TGTGCCAGCAGCTTAGTCGCCGCCGGCCAAAATGAGCAGTTCTTC. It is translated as CASSLVAAGQNEQFF.

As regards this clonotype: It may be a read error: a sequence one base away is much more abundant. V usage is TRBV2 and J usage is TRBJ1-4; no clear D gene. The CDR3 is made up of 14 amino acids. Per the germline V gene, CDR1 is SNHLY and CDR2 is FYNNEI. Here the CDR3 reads CASTKTYTNEKLLF. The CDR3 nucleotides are TGTGCCAGCACTAAAACCTACACTAATGAAAAACTGCTTTTT.

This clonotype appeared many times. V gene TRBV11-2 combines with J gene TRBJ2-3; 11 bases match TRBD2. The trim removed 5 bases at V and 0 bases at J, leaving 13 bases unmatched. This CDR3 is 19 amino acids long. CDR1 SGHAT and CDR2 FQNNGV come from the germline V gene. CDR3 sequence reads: CASSVDVAGGPPSTDTQYF. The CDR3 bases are TGTGCCAGCAGCGTCGACGTAGCGGGGGGGCCCCCTAGCACAGATACGCAGTATTTT.

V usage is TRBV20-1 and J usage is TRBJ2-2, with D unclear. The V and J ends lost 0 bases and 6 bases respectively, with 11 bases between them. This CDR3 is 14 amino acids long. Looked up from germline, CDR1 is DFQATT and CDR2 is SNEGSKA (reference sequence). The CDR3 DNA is TGCAGTGCTAGAGATCATAAGGCTCCCGGGGAGCTGTTTTTT. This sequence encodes CSARDHKAPGELFF.

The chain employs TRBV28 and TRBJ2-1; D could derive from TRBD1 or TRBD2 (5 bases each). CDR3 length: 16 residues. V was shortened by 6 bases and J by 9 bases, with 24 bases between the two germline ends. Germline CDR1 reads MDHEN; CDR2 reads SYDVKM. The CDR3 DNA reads TGTGCCAGCAGCCTTTCATACGGGGCAGGGATGGTTGAGCAGTTCTTC. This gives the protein CASSLSYGAGMVEQFF.

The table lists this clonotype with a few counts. CDR3 amino acids: CASSPRGPIYEQYF. Here the CDR3 DNA reads TGTGCCAGCAGCCCCAGGGGGCCCATCTACGAGCAGTACTTC. The V and J genes are TRBV7-9 and TRBJ2-7; 8 bases agree with TRBD1. V lost 5 bases to trimming and J lost 3 bases; unmatched junction nucleotides: 6. The germline gives CDR1 SEHNR, CDR2 FQNEAQ (reference sequence). This CDR3 comprises 14 residues.

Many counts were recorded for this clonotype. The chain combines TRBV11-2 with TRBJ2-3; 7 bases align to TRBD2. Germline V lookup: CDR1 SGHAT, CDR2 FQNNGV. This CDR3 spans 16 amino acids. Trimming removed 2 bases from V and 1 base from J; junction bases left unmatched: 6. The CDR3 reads CASSLIISGRTDTQYF. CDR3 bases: TGTGCCAGCAGCTTAATTATTAGCGGGCGCACAGATACGCAGTATTTT. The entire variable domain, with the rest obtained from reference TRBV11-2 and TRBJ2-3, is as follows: EAGVAQSPRYKIIEKRQSVAFWCNPISGHATLYWYQQILGQGPKLLIQFQNNGVVDDSQLPKDRFSAERLKGVDSTLKIQPAKLEDSAVYLCASSLIISGRTDTQYFGPGTRLTVL.